The 16 T cell receptor beta chains reported below all come from one sample, sequenced in a study of T-cell reconstitution after alpha-beta-depleted transplantation in children. Unique molecular identifiers were incorporated into the prepared TCRbeta library. One entry per CDR3 protein results from TCRdb running MiXCR on the PCR reads. The sample lists just under 550,000 distinct CDR3 sequences, around 18% seen once, with approximately 3% in the top ten. Specimen: PBMCs from the stem cell graft donor, collected from the stem cell graft. The receptor source for this set is a human donor who donated a stem cell graft to a child with acute lymphoblastic leukemia.

On this clonotype itself: Germline is not matched at one junction end, which may reflect a read error. The genes are TRBV29-1 and TRBJ1-2; D is undetermined. The germline gives CDR1 SQVTM, CDR2 ANQGSEA. The CDR3 has 14 residues. The CDR3 sequence: CSVPRAGLDYGCTF. DNA for the CDR3: TGCAGCGTTCCCCGGGCAGGCCTGGACTATGGCTGCACCTTC.

This sequence joins TRBV7-9 and TRBJ2-5, with 10 bases aligning to TRBD1. Germline trimming cut 5 bases from V and 4 bases from J; bases unmatched to any gene: 10. Per the germline V gene, CDR1 is SEHNR and CDR2 is FQNEAQ (reference sequence). This CDR3 spans 16 amino acids. This CDR3 reads CASSAWDRGFLETQYF. The CDR3 nucleotides are TGTGCCAGCAGCGCCTGGGACAGGGGTTTCTTAGAGACCCAGTACTTC.

This chain links TRBV5-1 with TRBJ2-7; 7 bases line up with TRBD1. V was clipped by 1 base and J by 2 bases; unmatched bases: 6. This CDR3 region has 15 residues. The germline V gene has CDR1 SGHRS and CDR2 YFSETQ. The CDR3 loop reads CASSLRQGWPYEQYF. The CDR3 nucleotides read TGCGCCAGCAGCTTGAGACAGGGTTGGCCCTACGAGCAGTACTTC. Complete variable domain (other parts from reference TRBV5-1 and TRBJ2-7): KAGVTQTPRYLIKTRGQQVTLSCSPISGHRSVSWYQQTPGQGLQFLFEYFSETQRNKGNFPGRFSGRQFSNSRSEMNVSTLELGDSALYLCASSLRQGWPYEQYFGPGTRLTVT.

This clonotype was seen a handful of times. The V call is TRBV20-1, the J call TRBJ2-5, with 9 bases identical to TRBD1. The CDR3 totals 13 residues. Germline lookup yields CDR1 DFQATT and CDR2 SNEGSKA (reference sequence). CDR3 coding DNA: TGCAGCGAGACAGGGGGGATCCAAGAGACCCAGTACTTC. Translated, it gives CSETGGIQETQYF.

This clonotype was counted only a few times. The rearrangement uses TRBV27 and TRBJ2-3, with TRBD1 matching over 8 bases. CDR1 MNHEY and CDR2 SMNVEV come from the germline V gene (reference sequence). V lost 6 bases to trimming and J lost 4 bases; unmatched junction nucleotides: 9. The CDR3 runs 15 residues. Written as DNA, the CDR3 is TGTGCCAGCAGCCCTAGGGGACAGGCCCCAGATACGCAGTATTTT. Protein product: CASSPRGQAPDTQYF.

This chain connects TRBV4-1 to TRBJ1-3; the D is unclear. Trimming pared 4 bases from V and 2 bases from J, leaving 6 bases between. The CDR3 has 13 residues. CDR1 is MGHRA, CDR2 YSYEKL, per germline. For the CDR3, the DNA is TGCGCCAGCAGCCCACGGACTGGAAACACCATATATTTT. Its protein is CASSPRTGNTIYF.

V gene TRBV7-3 combines with J gene TRBJ2-5; TRBD2 matches 7 bases. Germline CDR1 is SGHTA and CDR2 is FQGTGA. This CDR3 region has 14 residues. J gave up 4 bases and V 2 bases, and 4 bases lay outside the gene matches. The CDR3 reads CASSLGGSGETQYF. The CDR3 DNA is TGTGCCAGCAGCTTAGGCGGGAGCGGAGAGACCCAGTACTTC.

This clonotype was counted ten times or more. The V call is TRBV20-1, the J call TRBJ2-7; D gene ambiguous. The V end lost 0 bases, the J end lost 3 bases, and 6 bases lay between the germline ends. The germline gives CDR1 DFQATT, CDR2 SNEGSKA (reference sequence). The CDR3 spans 12 residues. The CDR3, as DNA: TGCAGTGCTAGAGAACCTAACTACGAGCAGTACTTC. Residues: CSAREPNYEQYF.

A few counts support this clonotype. The chain joins TRBV6-5 to TRBJ2-7; D ambiguous. The length of the CDR3 is 16 residues. Trimming cost V 2 bases and J 0 bases, with 14 bases left between them. Germline loops: CDR1 MNHEY, CDR2 SVGAGI. CDR3 sequence: CASSYKSGLPSYEQYF. The CDR3 DNA sequence: TGTGCCAGCAGTTACAAATCCGGGCTACCCTCCTACGAGCAGTACTTC.

V usage is TRBV2 and J usage is TRBJ2-1, with 8 bases that match TRBD2. Germline CDR1 SNHLY, CDR2 FYNNEI. J lost 12 bases, V lost 7 bases, and 17 bases had no gene match. The CDR3 spans 15 residues. As DNA, the CDR3 is TGTGCCAGCAAGGCCTCAGCGGGAGCGTCTCATAGGCAGTTCTTC. It codes for CASKASAGASHRQFF.

The chain has TRBV7-9 and TRBJ2-2; unclear D gene. Trimming removed 5 bases at V and 6 bases at J, with 13 bases between. The CDR3 runs to 14 residues. CDR1 is SEHNR, CDR2 FQNEAQ, per germline (reference sequence). The CDR3 sequence is CASSPGGVAGELFF. In nucleotides, the CDR3 is TGTGCCAGCAGCCCCGGTGGAGTGGCCGGGGAGCTGTTTTTT.

This clonotype was detected only once. The genes are TRBV7-2 and TRBJ1-6; the D gene is possibly TRBD1 (6 bases). CDR1 and CDR2 from the germline V gene are SGHTA and FQGNSA. Trimming took 1 base from V and 4 from J, leaving 11 bases between them. CDR3 size: 16 residues. CDR3 amino acids: CASSLVVGGYNSPLHF. The CDR3 nucleotides read TGTGCCAGCAGCTTAGTGGTAGGGGGTTATAATTCACCCCTCCACTTT.

This clonotype was detected only a few times. The rearrangement links TRBV5-1 to TRBJ2-5; D not resolved. CDR3 length: 13 amino acids. V lost 4 bases and J lost 3, with 10 bases in between. Looked up from germline, CDR1 is SGHRS and CDR2 is YFSETQ. The CDR3 loop is CASSRMIKETQYF. For the CDR3, the DNA is TGCGCCAGCAGCCGGATGATCAAAGAGACCCAGTACTTC. Supplemented by reference TRBV5-1 and TRBJ2-5, the full variable domain reads KAGVTQTPRYLIKTRGQQVTLSCSPISGHRSVSWYQQTPGQGLQFLFEYFSETQRNKGNFPGRFSGRQFSNSRSEMNVSTLELGDSALYLCASSRMIKETQYFGPGTRLLVL.

This chain uses TRBV6-5 with TRBJ2-5; possibly TRBD1 or TRBD2 for D (6 bases each). The CDR3 runs 14 residues. CDR1 and CDR2 from the germline V gene are MNHEY and SVGAGI. V lost 0 bases and J 4 bases, leaving 9 bases between the germline ends. The CDR3 DNA is TGTGCCAGCAGTTACTCTTCGGGGGCAGAGACCCAGTACTTC. This sequence encodes CASSYSSGAETQYF.

The rearrangement joins TRBV5-6 to TRBJ2-7, with 7 positions matching TRBD2. CDR3 size: 14 residues. Germline CDR1 and CDR2: SGHDT and YYEEEE. Trimming removed 7 bases from V and 2 bases from J; junction bases left unmatched: 9. CDR3 coding DNA: TGTGCCAGCTCCGGGGGAGGGGACCCCTACGAGCAGTACTTC. This gives the protein CASSGGGDPYEQYF.

The CDR3 spells CASSKQGPGTGELFF. For the CDR3, the DNA is TGTGCCAGCAGCAAACAGGGTCCGGGTACCGGGGAGCTGTTTTTT. This sequence joins TRBV12-3 or TRBV12-4 and TRBJ2-2, with D possibly matching TRBD1 (6 bases). The CDR3 loop spans 15 amino acids. The ends were cut back, 6 bases at V and 5 bases at J, with 16 bases in the middle.